These T cell receptor beta chains were read from a single sample in a study of T cell responses to AZD1222 COVID-19 vaccine. Only in-frame clones appear in the TCRdb table, and some are missing; sequencing was by immunoSEQ multiplex PCR. This table has 150,000 to 200,000 clones, about 87% appearing once. The input for sequencing was peripheral blood, taken on day 0 of AZD1222 vaccination. These receptors were obtained from an adult in good health. CDR3s include the opening cysteine and the closing phenylalanine or tryptophan. Fields, in order: V gene, J gene, D gene, CDR3 DNA, CDR3 protein. D genes are given only for firm matches.

v_call: TRBV9
j_call: TRBJ1-1
d_call: -
cdr3_nt: TGTGCCAGCAGCCCGAGTCCCAGGGGCGACACTGAAGCTTTCTTT
cdr3_aa: CASSPSPRGDTEAFF

v_call: TRBV6-5
j_call: TRBJ2-3
d_call: -
cdr3_nt: TGTGCCAGCAGTTACCACAGCGCCGGGGCAGATACGCAGTATTTT
cdr3_aa: CASSYHSAGADTQYF

v_call: TRBV6-5
j_call: TRBJ1-2
d_call: -
cdr3_nt: TGTGCCAGCAGTTACGACAGCCTCTATGGCTACACCTTC
cdr3_aa: CASSYDSLYGYTF

v_call: TRBV19
j_call: TRBJ1-2
d_call: -
cdr3_nt: TGTGCCAGTAGTATTCCGGGCTATGGCTACACCTTC
cdr3_aa: CASSIPGYGYTF

v_call: TRBV7-2
j_call: TRBJ1-1
d_call: TRBD1
cdr3_nt: TGTGCCAGCAGCGCTGACAGGGGGCGTTACACTGAAGCTTTCTTT
cdr3_aa: CASSADRGRYTEAFF

v_call: TRBV5-1
j_call: TRBJ2-5
d_call: -
cdr3_nt: TGCGCCAGCAGCTTGCTGGTCCAAGAGACCCAGTACTTC
cdr3_aa: CASSLLVQETQYF

v_call: TRBV2
j_call: TRBJ2-7
d_call: -
cdr3_nt: TGTGCCAGCAGTGGACAGGCCCTCTCCTACGAGCAGTACTTC
cdr3_aa: CASSGQALSYEQYF

v_call: TRBV28
j_call: TRBJ1-6
d_call: -
cdr3_nt: TGTGCCAGCAGCCCCGCTGAAGCGTCACCCCTCCACTTT
cdr3_aa: CASSPAEASPLHF

v_call: TRBV28
j_call: TRBJ2-2
d_call: TRBD1
cdr3_nt: TGTGCCAGCCAATACCCGGGACAGGGGTCCGGGGAGCTGTTTTTT
cdr3_aa: CASQYPGQGSGELFF

v_call: TRBV7-3
j_call: TRBJ1-6
d_call: TRBD1
cdr3_nt: TGTGCCAGCAGCTTAAGGGGACAGGGTTCCTATAATTCACCCCTCCACTTT
cdr3_aa: CASSLRGQGSYNSPLHF

v_call: TRBV5-1
j_call: TRBJ2-1
d_call: TRBD1
cdr3_nt: TGCGCCAGCAGCCCACCGGACAGGTTCAATGAGCAGTTCTTC
cdr3_aa: CASSPPDRFNEQFF

v_call: TRBV5-1
j_call: TRBJ2-2
d_call: -
cdr3_nt: TGCGCCAGCAGCTTGGCCCTGGTGGCAGGGATCGGGGAGCTGTTTTTT
cdr3_aa: CASSLALVAGIGELFF

v_call: TRBV18
j_call: TRBJ1-2
d_call: -
cdr3_nt: TGTGCCAGCTCACCGGGGGAGGGCCCAGGAAGCACCTTC
cdr3_aa: CASSPGEGPGSTF

v_call: TRBV5-4
j_call: TRBJ2-2
d_call: -
cdr3_nt: TGTGCCAGCAGCTTAAACTGGGCGGGGACCGGGGAGCTGTTTTTT
cdr3_aa: CASSLNWAGTGELFF

v_call: TRBV19
j_call: TRBJ1-5
d_call: -
cdr3_nt: TGTGCCAGTACCTTCGACAGCAGCAATCAGCCCCAGCATTTT
cdr3_aa: CASTFDSSNQPQHF

v_call: TRBV3-1/TRBV3-2
j_call: TRBJ2-7
d_call: TRBD2
cdr3_nt: TGTGCCAGCAGCCTAGCGGGAGGGACCTACGAGCAGTACTTC
cdr3_aa: CASSLAGGTYEQYF

v_call: TRBV3-1/TRBV3-2
j_call: TRBJ2-1
d_call: -
cdr3_nt: TGTGCCAGCAGCTCGAACTCAGGGGTGTCCTACAATGAGCAGTTCTTC
cdr3_aa: CASSSNSGVSYNEQFF